The present entry profiles one TCR beta chain with its context. The antigen it recognizes is unknown. Nothing much larger sits one base from this clone, and base qualities are not available. The sample originates from a study of CD8 T cells in Susac syndrome (dated by TCRdb to 2018 to 2020). As for the study more broadly: Repertoire sequencing was used to test whether CD8+ T cell activation and differentiation in Susac syndrome was antigen driven. The clonality of the CD8+ T cell repertoire was compared across approximately 11 healthy donors, roughly 14 Susac syndrome patients and under 18 multiple sclerosis patients. Paper-wide results and their limitations: The study acknowledged that relatively few individuals were included in the TCR sequencing and HLA analysis.

RNA was extracted using the RNeasy kit, and roughly 0.5 to 1 microgram was reverse transcribed with random hexamers. TCR beta CDR3 regions were amplified with the immunoSEQ multiplex PCR assay covering 54 Vbeta and 13 Jbeta segments. Bias from PCR amplification was corrected by using a synthetic template baseline for primer optimization and for computational correction. Regarding the original processing steps: Reads were annotated to V, D and J genes according to IMGT and were analyzed with immunoSEQ Analyzer, with only productive sequences retained. Clonality was calculated as one minus the Shannon entropy normalized by log2 of the number of productive unique sequences. For each patient and control, public and private clones were evaluated within the 100 most prevalent clones. A clone was defined as Susac-specific if it was absent from the healthy and MS cohorts, from roughly 980 published viral clones and from other ImmuneACCESS disease sequences. TCRdb itself trimmed the public reads at Q25 with fastp, ran MiXCR and retained productive beta chains. Rows with a matching CDR3 protein are joined into one entry that keeps the most common DNA and genes. The V and J calls, along with clone size, are taken from TCRdb and not from the paper's own processing. The sample table records about 300,000 distinct CDR3 sequences; about 82% of these occur just once. The ten largest clones capture 0.21% of the sample.

Peripheral blood CD8+ and CD4+ T cells from healthy donors, Susac syndrome patients and multiple sclerosis patients were profiled using high-throughput TCR beta sequencing. The multiple sclerosis controls were treatment-naive patients who had stable or active relapsing-remitting disease and met the revised McDonald criteria. CD8+ TEMRA cells were enriched by FACS, while bulk CD8+ and CD4+ T cells were purified by magnetic negative isolation. Blood was collected in EDTA tubes and processed within 24 hours, with PBMCs isolated through density gradient centrifugation. PBMCs intended for TCR sequencing were cryopreserved in liquid nitrogen and were subsequently thawed in a 37 degrees C water bath. Purity of sorted or isolated CD4+, CD8+ and CD8+ TEMRA cells was at least 90%. The cysteine opens and the phenylalanine closes a CDR3 of 14 amino acids. Solely the CDR3 DNA is kept, with 42 bases framed from the first base. V is clipped by 0 bases and J by 3 bases, and the sequence between their germline boundaries is 6 bases long. Looking up the germline V gene yields CDR1 SGHRS and CDR2 YFSETQ.

The origin of this receptor is a human donor with multiple sclerosis. The chain is made from TRBV5-1 and TRBJ2-2, with no reliable assignment of the D segment. The sample consisted of CD8+ T cells from PBMCs. The nucleotides read TGCGCCAGCAGCTTGGCCCCTTACACCGGGGAGCTGTTTTTT. Translated, it reads CASSLAPYTGELFF.